Listed below are T cell receptor beta chains from one sample, sequenced in a study of OX40 agonist ivuxolimab in advanced cancers. The protocol was immunoSEQ multiplex PCR, while the TCRdb copy is restricted to in-frame clones and leaves out a portion. The table includes about 70,000 clones, about 78% detected once. Sample: CD4+ or CD8+ T cells sorted from blood, taken in a trial of the OX40 agonist ivuxolimab. Receptor source: an adult with an advanced solid tumor such as melanoma, head and neck, liver or kidney cancer. The conserved cysteine and the conserved F or W are not part of the CDR3 here. A D gene is named only where the DNA matches it firmly. The size entry is marked missing in some rows and otherwise reads once, few, many or a size class.

clone_size: NA; cdr3_length: 12; v_call: TRBV7-9; d_call: NA; j_call: TRBJ2-1; cdr3_aa: ASSSRAFRNEQF
clone_size: NA; cdr3_length: 11; v_call: TRBV7-2; d_call: NA; j_call: TRBJ1-2; cdr3_aa: ASSLAQGGGYT
clone_size: few; cdr3_length: 10; v_call: TRBV6-1; d_call: NA; j_call: TRBJ2-7; cdr3_aa: ASNLGASQQY
clone_size: few; cdr3_length: 11; v_call: TRBV11-3; d_call: NA; j_call: TRBJ2-2; cdr3_aa: ASSEGAAGELF
clone_size: NA; cdr3_length: 15; v_call: TRBV2; d_call: TRBD2; j_call: TRBJ2-1; cdr3_aa: ASSAPGGRGAYNEQF
clone_size: once; cdr3_length: 13; v_call: TRBV19; d_call: NA; j_call: TRBJ1-5; cdr3_aa: ASKNEQGSNQPQH
clone_size: NA; cdr3_length: 14; v_call: TRBV5-6; d_call: TRBD1; j_call: TRBJ2-5; cdr3_aa: ASSVQGEPYQETQY
clone_size: once; cdr3_length: 14; v_call: TRBV7-2; d_call: TRBD2; j_call: TRBJ2-1; cdr3_aa: ASSSRSGMSYNEQF
clone_size: NA; cdr3_length: 13; v_call: TRBV7-3; d_call: NA; j_call: TRBJ1-3; cdr3_aa: ASSLSGGSGNTIY
clone_size: NA; cdr3_length: 17; v_call: TRBV5-1; d_call: NA; j_call: TRBJ1-2; cdr3_aa: ASSLDAGHETLKNYGYT
clone_size: NA; cdr3_length: 13; v_call: TRBV19; d_call: TRBD1; j_call: TRBJ2-3; cdr3_aa: ASSPGSRGQDTQY
clone_size: NA; cdr3_length: 13; v_call: TRBV5-4; d_call: TRBD2; j_call: TRBJ2-5; cdr3_aa: ASSLDRGGAETQY
clone_size: once; cdr3_length: 14; v_call: TRBV7-3; d_call: NA; j_call: TRBJ2-5; cdr3_aa: ASSLVAGTAQETQY
clone_size: NA; cdr3_length: 16; v_call: TRBV21-1; d_call: NA; j_call: TRBJ2-7; cdr3_aa: ASSKGGWVEREIYEQY
clone_size: NA; cdr3_length: 13; v_call: TRBV4-1; d_call: TRBD2; j_call: TRBJ2-2; cdr3_aa: ASSQLTSGSGELF
clone_size: NA; cdr3_length: 12; v_call: TRBV5-1; d_call: NA; j_call: TRBJ2-7; cdr3_aa: ASSFQDRAYEQY
clone_size: NA; cdr3_length: 12; v_call: TRBV7-2; d_call: NA; j_call: TRBJ2-7; cdr3_aa: ASSRADGSYEQY
clone_size: NA; cdr3_length: 15; v_call: TRBV7-8; d_call: TRBD2; j_call: TRBJ2-2; cdr3_aa: ASTLISGGLNTGELF
clone_size: once; cdr3_length: 12; v_call: TRBV7-2; d_call: NA; j_call: TRBJ2-3; cdr3_aa: ASSPGGHTDTQY
clone_size: NA; cdr3_length: 13; v_call: TRBV15; d_call: TRBD1; j_call: TRBJ1-5; cdr3_aa: ATRGGQISNQPQH
clone_size: NA; cdr3_length: 12; v_call: TRBV27; d_call: NA; j_call: TRBJ2-3; cdr3_aa: ASSFGGLTDTQY
clone_size: once; cdr3_length: 13; v_call: TRBV9; d_call: NA; j_call: TRBJ2-4; cdr3_aa: ASSGMGLSKNIQY
clone_size: few; cdr3_length: 11; v_call: TRBV27; d_call: NA; j_call: TRBJ1-2; cdr3_aa: ASIRGHVWGYT
clone_size: NA; cdr3_length: 13; v_call: TRBV5-1; d_call: TRBD1; j_call: TRBJ2-2; cdr3_aa: ASSLIGQGTGELF
clone_size: NA; cdr3_length: 11; v_call: TRBV25-1; d_call: TRBD1; j_call: TRBJ2-7; cdr3_aa: ASSGQGARVQY
clone_size: NA; cdr3_length: 11; v_call: TRBV2; d_call: TRBD1; j_call: TRBJ2-5; cdr3_aa: ASRGTGQETQY
clone_size: NA; cdr3_length: 13; v_call: TRBV15; d_call: NA; j_call: TRBJ2-3; cdr3_aa: ATSRGELGPDTQY
clone_size: NA; cdr3_length: 11; v_call: TRBV9; d_call: TRBD1; j_call: TRBJ2-1; cdr3_aa: ASSVTGGNEQF
clone_size: few; cdr3_length: 9; v_call: TRBV6-5; d_call: NA; j_call: TRBJ2-7; cdr3_aa: ASSELQKQY
clone_size: NA; cdr3_length: 12; v_call: TRBV5-1; d_call: NA; j_call: TRBJ2-7; cdr3_aa: ASSRDGTTYEQY
clone_size: NA; cdr3_length: 11; v_call: TRBV9; d_call: NA; j_call: TRBJ1-2; cdr3_aa: ASSVEPGRGYT
clone_size: NA; cdr3_length: 13; v_call: TRBV15; d_call: NA; j_call: TRBJ2-1; cdr3_aa: ATSRDLGIWNEQF
clone_size: NA; cdr3_length: 11; v_call: TRBV27; d_call: NA; j_call: TRBJ1-1; cdr3_aa: ASSLFRGTEAF
clone_size: once; cdr3_length: 14; v_call: TRBV5-1; d_call: NA; j_call: TRBJ1-1; cdr3_aa: ASSLALEGQGTEAF
clone_size: NA; cdr3_length: 11; v_call: TRBV29-1; d_call: NA; j_call: TRBJ2-2; cdr3_aa: SVVRDGTGELF
clone_size: NA; cdr3_length: 11; v_call: TRBV7-9; d_call: TRBD1; j_call: TRBJ1-1; cdr3_aa: ASTTGGMTEAF
clone_size: NA; cdr3_length: 15; v_call: TRBV28; d_call: NA; j_call: TRBJ2-1; cdr3_aa: ASSFLGWGGTDNEQF
clone_size: NA; cdr3_length: 13; v_call: TRBV27; d_call: NA; j_call: TRBJ1-2; cdr3_aa: ASSLNGRANYGYT
clone_size: once; cdr3_length: 13; v_call: TRBV7-2; d_call: NA; j_call: TRBJ1-2; cdr3_aa: ASSSLWDTLYGYT
clone_size: NA; cdr3_length: 12; v_call: TRBV5-1; d_call: NA; j_call: TRBJ2-2; cdr3_aa: ASSLGWGSGELF
clone_size: NA; cdr3_length: 15; v_call: TRBV15; d_call: NA; j_call: TRBJ2-4; cdr3_aa: ATSRDLLLTGMNIQY
clone_size: few; cdr3_length: 10; v_call: TRBV15; d_call: NA; j_call: TRBJ2-7; cdr3_aa: ATGDRTYEQY
clone_size: NA; cdr3_length: 12; v_call: TRBV5-4; d_call: TRBD2; j_call: TRBJ2-7; cdr3_aa: ASSLPGGGNEQY
clone_size: NA; cdr3_length: 11; v_call: TRBV5-1; d_call: NA; j_call: TRBJ1-2; cdr3_aa: ASSLEGLIGYT
clone_size: NA; cdr3_length: 11; v_call: TRBV19; d_call: NA; j_call: TRBJ2-7; cdr3_aa: ASSMGHPYEQY
clone_size: once; cdr3_length: 11; v_call: TRBV5-1; d_call: NA; j_call: TRBJ2-5; cdr3_aa: ASSSEPPGTQY
clone_size: NA; cdr3_length: 14; v_call: TRBV7-8; d_call: NA; j_call: TRBJ2-2; cdr3_aa: ASSLDSPLPAGELF
clone_size: NA; cdr3_length: 13; v_call: TRBV6-1; d_call: TRBD2; j_call: TRBJ2-3; cdr3_aa: ASRISGRNTDTQY
clone_size: NA; cdr3_length: 9; v_call: TRBV2; d_call: NA; j_call: TRBJ2-2; cdr3_aa: ASTGSGELF
clone_size: few; cdr3_length: 15; v_call: TRBV19; d_call: TRBD1; j_call: TRBJ2-3; cdr3_aa: ASSTQAGGTSTDTQY
clone_size: NA; cdr3_length: 13; v_call: TRBV28; d_call: TRBD2; j_call: TRBJ2-1; cdr3_aa: ASSLTGLASGEQF
clone_size: NA; cdr3_length: 14; v_call: TRBV19; d_call: TRBD2; j_call: TRBJ2-1; cdr3_aa: ASSPTLARQNNEQF